This T cell receptor beta chain stems from a study of early T cells in non-severe SARS-CoV-2 infection. Study background: Sequencing targeted bulk RNA from unsorted whole blood, leaving chains unpaired.

Findings of the study overall: VDJdb matching skewed toward anti-spike CD8 responses, missing private and CD4 specificities.

Remarks on this clonotype: Its specificity is unknown.

Attachment of unique molecular identifiers was made to individual cDNA molecules. In TCRdb, the 5' RACE reads were re-called with MiXCR into one record per CDR3 protein. The sample carries tens of thousands of distinct CDR3 sequences, 10% recorded once. The CDR3 loop spans 12 amino acids. In germline, CDR1 is GTSNPN, CDR2 SVGIG (reference sequence). The J segment lost 5 bases and the V segment lost 2 bases, leaving 2 bases of the junction unmatched. This chain joins TRBV30 and TRBJ2-5, with 7 bases that match TRBD2. The specimen sequenced was whole blood. The clonotype originates from an adult who was a healthcare worker with PCR-confirmed SARS-CoV-2 infection or an uninfected control (not recorded which). The CDR3, as DNA: TGTGCCTGGAGTCCCGGGGGGGAGACCCAGTACTTC. This gives the protein CAWSPGGETQYF.